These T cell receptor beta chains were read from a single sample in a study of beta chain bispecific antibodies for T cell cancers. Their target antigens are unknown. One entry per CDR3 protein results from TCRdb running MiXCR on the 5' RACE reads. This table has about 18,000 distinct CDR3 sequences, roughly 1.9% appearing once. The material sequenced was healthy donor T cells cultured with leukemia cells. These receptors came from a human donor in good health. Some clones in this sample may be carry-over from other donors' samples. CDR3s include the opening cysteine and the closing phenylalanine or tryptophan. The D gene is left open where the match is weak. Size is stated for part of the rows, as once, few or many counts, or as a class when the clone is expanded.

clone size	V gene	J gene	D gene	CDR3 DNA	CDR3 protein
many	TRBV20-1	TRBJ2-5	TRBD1	TGCAGTGCTGGGCGACAGGGACGCGAGACCCAGTACTTC	CSAGRQGRETQYF
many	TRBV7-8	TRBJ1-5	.	TGTGCCAGCAGCTTAGTACAGGGCGATCAGCCCCAGCATTTT	CASSLVQGDQPQHF
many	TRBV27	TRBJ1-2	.	TGTGCCAGCAGCTCCTTCATAAGTAACTATGGCTACACCTTC	CASSSFISNYGYTF
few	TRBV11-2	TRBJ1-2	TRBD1	TGTGACAGCAGCTTCCGGACAGGGGGCAGCTATGGCTACACCTTC	CDSSFRTGGSYGYTF
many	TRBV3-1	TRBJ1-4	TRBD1	TGTGCCAGCAGCCAAGGGACAGGGGGCTATAATGAAAAACTGTTTTTT	CASSQGTGGYNEKLFF
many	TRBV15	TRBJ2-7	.	TGTGCCACCAGCAGAGATTCGGAGGGGAACGACGAGCAGTACTTC	CATSRDSEGNDEQYF
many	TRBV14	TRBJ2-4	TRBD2	TGTGCCAGCAGCCCCCTAGGCGGGGGGGCCAAAAACATTCAGTACTTC	CASSPLGGGAKNIQYF
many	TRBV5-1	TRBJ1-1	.	TGCGCCAGCAGCTTGGCTCGGGGAGCGATGAACACTGAAGCTTTCTTT	CASSLARGAMNTEAFF
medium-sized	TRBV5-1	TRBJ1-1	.	TGCGCCAGCACCCAGGGGACTGAAGCTTTCTTT	CASTQGTEAFF
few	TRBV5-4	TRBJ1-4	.	TGTGCCAGCAGCATGGGGGACGAAAAACTGTTTTTT	CASSMGDEKLFF
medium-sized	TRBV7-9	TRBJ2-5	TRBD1	TGTGCCAGCAGCCAGGGTCCCGGGACAGGGGAAGAGACCCAGTACTTC	CASSQGPGTGEETQYF
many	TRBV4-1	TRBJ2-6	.	TGCGCCAGCAGCCTCACTGGTTTTCCACTCTCTGGGGCCAACGTCCTGACTTTC	CASSLTGFPLSGANVLTF
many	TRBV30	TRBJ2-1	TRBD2	TGTGCCTGGAGTGACGCGGGGGGTTGGGATGAGCAGTTCTTC	CAWSDAGGWDEQFF
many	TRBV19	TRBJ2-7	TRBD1	TGTGCCAGTAGTGCCGGGACAGGTGGCTCTCTCGAGCAGTACTTC	CASSAGTGGSLEQYF
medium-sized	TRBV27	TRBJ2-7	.	TGTGCCAGCAGTTTGAGGGAGTGGCACGAGCAGTACTTC	CASSLREWHEQYF
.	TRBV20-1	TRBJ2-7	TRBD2	TGCAGTGCTAGTGGGGGGGAGTCCTACGAGCAGTACTTC	CSASGGESYEQYF
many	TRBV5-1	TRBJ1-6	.	TGCGCCAGCAGTTCTAACGGAGGGACACTCAATTCACCCCTCCACTTT	CASSSNGGTLNSPLHF
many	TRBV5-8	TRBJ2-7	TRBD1	TGTGCCAGCAGCAACCCCCGACAGGGTTGGTACGAGCAGTACTTC	CASSNPRQGWYEQYF
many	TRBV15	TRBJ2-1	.	TGTGCCACCAGCTCAGGAGGCCGGCCCTACAATGAGCAGTTCTTC	CATSSGGRPYNEQFF
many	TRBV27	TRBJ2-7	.	TGTGCCAGCAGTTTCAGCCAGGAGAACGAGCAGTACTTC	CASSFSQENEQYF
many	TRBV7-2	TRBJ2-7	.	TGTGCCAGCAGCATACAGGGTAGCTACGAGCAGTACTTC	CASSIQGSYEQYF
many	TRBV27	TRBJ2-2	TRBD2	TGTGCCAGCAGACGTAGTGGCGGGGGTGACACCGGGGAGCTGTTTTTT	CASRRSGGGDTGELFF
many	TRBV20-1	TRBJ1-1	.	TGCAGTGCCAGCCTTTCGAACACTGAAGCTTTCTTT	CSASLSNTEAFF
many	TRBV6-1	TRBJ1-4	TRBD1	TGTGCCAGCAGTCTTATGGGACAGAGGAATGAAAAACTGTTTTTT	CASSLMGQRNEKLFF
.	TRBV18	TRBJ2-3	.	TGTGCCAGCTCACTCCTAGAAACAGATACGCAGTATTTT	CASSLLETDTQYF
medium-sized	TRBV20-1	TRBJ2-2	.	TGCAGTGCTAGGGACCGGTACACCGGGGAGCTGTTTTTT	CSARDRYTGELFF
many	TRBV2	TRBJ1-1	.	TGTGCCAGCAGTCACGACAGTGGGATCGGCGCTTTCTTT	CASSHDSGIGAFF
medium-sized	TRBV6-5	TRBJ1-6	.	TGTGCCAGCAGTGAAAAAAATTCACCCCTCCACTTT	CASSEKNSPLHF
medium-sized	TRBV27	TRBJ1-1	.	TGTGCCAGCAGTTTCGCGGACCTAGGTGAAGCTTTCTTT	CASSFADLGEAFF
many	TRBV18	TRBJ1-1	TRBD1	TGTGCCAGCTCTCAACAGACAGGGTTCACTGAAGCTTTCTTT	CASSQQTGFTEAFF
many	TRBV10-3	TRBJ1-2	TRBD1	TGTGCCATCAGTGAGCAGGGGGGAAACTATGGCTACACCTTC	CAISEQGGNYGYTF
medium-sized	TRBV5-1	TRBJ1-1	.	TGCGCCAGCAGGTGGGGTTCTTACTCGAACACTGAAGCTTTCTTT	CASRWGSYSNTEAFF
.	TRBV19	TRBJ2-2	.	TGTGCCAGTAGTATACCCCCGGGGAGAATACCGAACACCGGGGAGCTGTTTTTT	CASSIPPGRIPNTGELFF
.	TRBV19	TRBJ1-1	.	TGTGCCAGTAGTATTGGGTGGGGGGATTACGGGAACACTGAAGCTTTCTTT	CASSIGWGDYGNTEAFF
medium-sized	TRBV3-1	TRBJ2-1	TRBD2	TGTGCCAGCAGCCGTGAGACTAGCGGTGACAATGAGCAGTTCTTC	CASSRETSGDNEQFF
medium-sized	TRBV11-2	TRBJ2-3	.	TGTGCCAGCAGCCCTACCGCGATCGGGGTAGATACGCAGTATTTT	CASSPTAIGVDTQYF
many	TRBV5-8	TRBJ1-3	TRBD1	TGTGCCAGCAGCCTGTCGGGACAGTCAGGAAACACCATATATTTT	CASSLSGQSGNTIYF
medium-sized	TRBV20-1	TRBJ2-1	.	TGCAGTGCTAGCTACCGAAGAGGCTATGAGCAGTTCTTC	CSASYRRGYEQFF
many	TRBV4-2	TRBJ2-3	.	TGTGCCAGCAGCCAAGATTGGCTAGTAGTAGATACGCAGTATTTT	CASSQDWLVVDTQYF
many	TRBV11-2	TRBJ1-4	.	TGTGCCAGCAGCCCAATTTCAGGTCATGGCTTCGGGGGTGAAAAACTGTTTTTT	CASSPISGHGFGGEKLFF
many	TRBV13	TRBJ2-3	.	TGTGCCAGCAGCTCTAGCGAAGCTAGCACAGATACGCAGTATTTT	CASSSSEASTDTQYF
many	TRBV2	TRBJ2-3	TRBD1	TGTGCCAGCACGACAGGGCCCACAGATACGCAGTATTTT	CASTTGPTDTQYF
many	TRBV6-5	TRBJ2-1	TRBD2	TGTGCCAGCAGTTACTCGGGGGAGGGTCCAAATGAGCAGTTCTTC	CASSYSGEGPNEQFF
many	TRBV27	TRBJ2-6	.	TGTGCCAGCCACGCCAGGCTGAGCTCTGGGGCCAACGTCCTGACTTTC	CASHARLSSGANVLTF
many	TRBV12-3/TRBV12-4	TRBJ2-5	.	TGTGCCAGCACCGAGGGGGAGACCCAGTACTTC	CASTEGETQYF
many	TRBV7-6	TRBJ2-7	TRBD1	TGTGCCAGCAGCTCCGGACAGGGGTTATGGGAGCAGTACTTC	CASSSGQGLWEQYF
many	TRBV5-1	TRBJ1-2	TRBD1	TGCGCCGGCTCAGGGGGGGATCGGAACTATGGCTACACCTTC	CAGSGGDRNYGYTF
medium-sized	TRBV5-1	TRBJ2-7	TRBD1	TGCGCCAGCAGCTTGGACAGGGGCTCCTCCTACGAGCAGTACTTC	CASSLDRGSSYEQYF
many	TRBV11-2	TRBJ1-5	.	TGTGCCAGCAGCCCATCCTGGGACGGTAATCAGCCCCAGCATTTT	CASSPSWDGNQPQHF
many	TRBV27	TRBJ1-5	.	TGTGCCAGCAGTTTCAGGGCGTTCAATCAGCCCCAGCATTTT	CASSFRAFNQPQHF
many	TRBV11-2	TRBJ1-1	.	TGTGCCAGCAGCTTAGATCCCCGGCTGAACACTGAAGCTTTCTTT	CASSLDPRLNTEAFF